The entry that follows covers one T cell receptor (beta chain) sequence. Antigen specificity is unknown. Vbeta (60) and Jbeta (13) primers were used in the PCR. The method was immunoSEQ multiplex PCR; TCRdb's version includes in-frame clones alone and lacks a portion of them. This sample has 130,000 to 150,000 clones, with 68% found just once. The V segment lost 4 bases and the J segment 4 bases; nucleotides outside the gene matches: 7. The CDR3 is 14 amino acids. Germline V gene lookup returns CDR1 KGHSH and CDR2 LQKENI. The data originate from a study of cytomegalovirus exposure and HLA in healthy donors. Study overall: Samples from HLA-typed donors yielded approximately 88 million unique TCRs in an early data release. Whole-study findings and limits: While the bulk of TCR sequences proved rare, some public TCRs turned up in many donors. Researchers catalogued under 200 TCR beta chains as cytomegalovirus-associated.

The chain recombines TRBV18 with TRBJ2-7; TRBD2 agrees at 7 bases. This TCR was recovered from a man aged 60 to 69 in good health and CMV-seronegative. Specimen: PBMCs. The CDR3 loop is CASSLRGDGYEQYF. The CDR3 bases are TGTGCCAGCTCACTACGGGGGGATGGGTACGAGCAGTACTTC.